The sequence of this T cell receptor (beta chain) was determined in a study of monozygotic twins with inflammatory bowel disease. The germline V gene encodes CDR1 SEHNR and CDR2 FQNEAQ (reference sequence). The CDR3 length is 12 residues. Two nested PCRs, of about 16 and 10 cycles, processed TCRalpha and TCRbeta cDNA. TCRdb reprocessed the 5' RACE reads and stores each CDR3 protein as one record, lacking DNA. The repertoire table contains about 160,000 distinct CDR3 sequences. The chain is built from TRBV7-9 and TRBJ2-7; TCRdb proposes TRBD1, but this gene call is untestable without DNA. The specimen sequenced was blood. The TCR sequence derives from a human donor with ulcerative colitis or Crohn's disease, or a healthy co-twin of an affected twin (not recorded which). The CDR3 sequence is CASSWRPDEQYF.